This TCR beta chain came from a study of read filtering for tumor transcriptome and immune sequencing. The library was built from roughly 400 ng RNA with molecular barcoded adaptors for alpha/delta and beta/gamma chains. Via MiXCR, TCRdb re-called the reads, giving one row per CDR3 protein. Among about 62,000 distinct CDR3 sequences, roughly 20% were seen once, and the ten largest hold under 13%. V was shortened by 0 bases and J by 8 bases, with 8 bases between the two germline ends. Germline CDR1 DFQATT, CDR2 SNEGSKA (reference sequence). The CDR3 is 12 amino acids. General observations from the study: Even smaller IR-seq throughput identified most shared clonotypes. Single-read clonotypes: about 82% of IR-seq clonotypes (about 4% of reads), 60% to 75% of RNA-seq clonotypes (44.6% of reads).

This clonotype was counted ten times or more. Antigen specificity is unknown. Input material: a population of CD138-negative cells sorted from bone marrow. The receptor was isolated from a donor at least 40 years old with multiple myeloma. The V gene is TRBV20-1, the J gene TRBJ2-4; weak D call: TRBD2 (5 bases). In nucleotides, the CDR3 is TGCAGTGCTAGAGATGTGGGAGACATTCAGTACTTC. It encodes CSARDVGDIQYF.